This is a list of T cell receptor beta chains from one sample in a study of cytomegalovirus exposure and HLA in healthy donors. Produced via immunoSEQ multiplex PCR; TCRdb's table is partial and in-frame only. The table records under 110,000 clones, 75% of them present only once. Sequencing was done on a sample of PBMCs. Receptor source: a male donor in good health and CMV-seropositive. The CDR3 runs from the conserved cysteine through the conserved F or W. Each record gives: J gene, D gene, clone size, V gene, CDR3 protein, CDR3 DNA. A D gene is named only where the DNA matches it firmly. Size is omitted from some rows. Given values are once, few, many or a class for expanded clones.

j_call: TRBJ2-4; d_call: TRBD1; clone_size: .; v_call: TRBV30; cdr3_aa: CACVKVLGTGLPSAENIQYF; cdr3_nt: TGTGCCTGCGTGAAAGTATTGGGGACAGGCCTTCCATCGGCCGAAAACATTCAGTACTTC
j_call: TRBJ1-5; d_call: TRBD1; clone_size: .; v_call: TRBV7-2; cdr3_aa: CASSPGQGRNQPQHF; cdr3_nt: TGTGCCAGCAGCCCCGGACAGGGTCGCAATCAGCCCCAGCATTTT
j_call: TRBJ1-1; d_call: TRBD1; clone_size: .; v_call: TRBV6-5; cdr3_aa: CASRRGQGLGTEAFF; cdr3_nt: TGTGCCAGCAGACGCGGACAGGGTTTGGGGACTGAAGCTTTCTTT
j_call: TRBJ1-6; d_call: .; clone_size: .; v_call: TRBV5-4; cdr3_aa: CASSLGGAGRYNSPLHF; cdr3_nt: TGTGCCAGCAGCTTGGGGGGAGCGGGACGTTATAATTCACCCCTCCACTTT
j_call: TRBJ2-5; d_call: .; clone_size: few; v_call: TRBV5-1; cdr3_aa: CASSLSGGGKTQYF; cdr3_nt: TGCGCCAGCAGCTTATCGGGGGGCGGGAAGACCCAGTACTTC
j_call: TRBJ2-7; d_call: TRBD2; clone_size: .; v_call: TRBV2; cdr3_aa: CASSEDERESYEQYF; cdr3_nt: TGTGCCAGCAGTGAAGACGAGCGGGAGTCCTACGAGCAGTACTTC
j_call: TRBJ1-1; d_call: TRBD1; clone_size: .; v_call: TRBV5-1; cdr3_aa: CASSLGQGAGTEAFF; cdr3_nt: TGCGCCAGCAGCTTGGGACAGGGGGCGGGCACTGAAGCTTTCTTT
j_call: TRBJ2-5; d_call: .; clone_size: .; v_call: TRBV6-5; cdr3_aa: CASSPDQETQYF; cdr3_nt: TGTGCCAGCAGTCCAGACCAAGAGACCCAGTACTTC
j_call: TRBJ2-5; d_call: TRBD2; clone_size: .; v_call: TRBV19; cdr3_aa: CASSNGRLAVSETQYF; cdr3_nt: TGTGCCAGTAGTAACGGTCGGCTAGCGGTCTCCGAGACCCAGTACTTC
j_call: TRBJ2-7; d_call: TRBD2; clone_size: .; v_call: TRBV28; cdr3_aa: CASSRPGTSFSYEQYF; cdr3_nt: TGTGCCAGCAGTCGGCCTGGGACTAGTTTTTCCTACGAGCAGTACTTC
j_call: TRBJ1-6; d_call: TRBD1; clone_size: few; v_call: TRBV4-1; cdr3_aa: CASSLQGGGGNSPLHF; cdr3_nt: TGCGCCAGCAGTCTACAGGGGGGCGGTGGAAATTCACCCCTCCACTTT
j_call: TRBJ2-4; d_call: TRBD2; clone_size: .; v_call: TRBV30; cdr3_aa: CASGTIAKNIQYF; cdr3_nt: TGTGCCTCTGGGACTATAGCCAAAAACATTCAGTACTTC
j_call: TRBJ2-3; d_call: .; clone_size: .; v_call: TRBV7-9; cdr3_aa: CASRRFDGDTQYF; cdr3_nt: TGTGCCAGCAGGCGTTTCGACGGGGATACGCAGTATTTT
j_call: TRBJ2-7; d_call: TRBD1; clone_size: .; v_call: TRBV5-1; cdr3_aa: CASSAGNPGQGRNEQYF; cdr3_nt: TGCGCCAGCAGCGCTGGAAACCCGGGACAGGGTCGGAACGAGCAGTACTTC
j_call: TRBJ1-5; d_call: .; clone_size: once; v_call: TRBV18; cdr3_aa: CASSPPGGDQPQHF; cdr3_nt: TGTGCCAGCTCACCACCTGGAGGAGATCAGCCCCAGCATTTT
j_call: TRBJ2-2; d_call: TRBD1; clone_size: .; v_call: TRBV28; cdr3_aa: CASSPPHYRGSNTGELFF; cdr3_nt: TGTGCCAGCAGTCCGCCGCACTACAGGGGGTCGAACACCGGGGAGCTGTTTTTT
j_call: TRBJ2-2; d_call: .; clone_size: .; v_call: TRBV11-3; cdr3_aa: CASSPHGGTNTGELFF; cdr3_nt: TGTGCCAGCAGCCCCCACGGGGGAACGAACACCGGGGAGCTGTTTTTT
j_call: TRBJ2-7; d_call: TRBD1; clone_size: .; v_call: TRBV19; cdr3_aa: CASSGTGEYEQYF; cdr3_nt: TGTGCCAGTAGTGGGACAGGGGAGTACGAGCAGTACTTC
j_call: TRBJ2-7; d_call: TRBD1; clone_size: .; v_call: TRBV7-2; cdr3_aa: CASSLGTSGGEQYF; cdr3_nt: TGTGCCAGCAGCTTGGGAACTTCAGGGGGCGAGCAGTACTTC
j_call: TRBJ1-5; d_call: .; clone_size: few; v_call: TRBV28; cdr3_aa: CASRQGSNQPQHF; cdr3_nt: TGTGCCAGCAGACAGGGCTCGAATCAGCCCCAGCATTTT
j_call: TRBJ2-5; d_call: .; clone_size: .; v_call: TRBV4-3; cdr3_aa: CASSQEGRGLQETQYF; cdr3_nt: TGCGCCAGCAGCCAAGAGGGCAGGGGACTACAAGAGACCCAGTACTTC
j_call: TRBJ1-5; d_call: TRBD1; clone_size: .; v_call: TRBV7-2; cdr3_aa: CASSDRGNQPQHF; cdr3_nt: TGTGCCAGCAGCGACAGGGGCAATCAGCCCCAGCATTTT
j_call: TRBJ2-3; d_call: TRBD1; clone_size: .; v_call: TRBV12-5; cdr3_aa: CASGPGQGVLSDTQYF; cdr3_nt: TGTGCTAGTGGTCCCGGACAGGGGGTTCTCTCGGATACGCAGTATTTT
j_call: TRBJ1-3; d_call: TRBD1; clone_size: .; v_call: TRBV15; cdr3_aa: CATSRGQGYSGNTIYF; cdr3_nt: TGTGCCACCAGCAGGGGACAGGGGTATTCTGGAAACACCATATATTTT
j_call: TRBJ1-2; d_call: .; clone_size: .; v_call: TRBV11-2; cdr3_aa: CASSPQTNYGYTF; cdr3_nt: TGTGCCAGCAGCCCACAGACTAACTATGGCTACACCTTC
j_call: TRBJ1-5; d_call: .; clone_size: .; v_call: TRBV27; cdr3_aa: CASSNTGFYSNQPQHF; cdr3_nt: TGTGCCAGCAGTAATACAGGATTTTATAGCAATCAGCCCCAGCATTTT
j_call: TRBJ1-3; d_call: .; clone_size: once; v_call: TRBV7-2; cdr3_aa: CASSLSVSSGNTIYF; cdr3_nt: TGTGCCAGCAGCTTATCAGTCAGCTCTGGAAACACCATATATTTT
j_call: TRBJ2-2; d_call: .; clone_size: .; v_call: TRBV28; cdr3_aa: CASSLAGINTGELFF; cdr3_nt: TGTGCCAGCAGTTTAGCAGGGATCAACACCGGGGAGCTGTTTTTT
j_call: TRBJ2-7; d_call: .; clone_size: .; v_call: TRBV6-5; cdr3_aa: CAIGPGPYEQYF; cdr3_nt: TGTGCCATAGGTCCAGGGCCCTACGAGCAGTACTTC
j_call: TRBJ2-7; d_call: .; clone_size: .; v_call: TRBV7-2; cdr3_aa: CASSLRGLTEQYF; cdr3_nt: TGTGCCAGCAGCTTGAGGGGACTCACCGAGCAGTACTTC
j_call: TRBJ2-7; d_call: TRBD2; clone_size: once; v_call: TRBV28; cdr3_aa: CASSSPQRGPYEQYF; cdr3_nt: TGTGCCAGCAGTTCTCCCCAGCGGGGGCCCTACGAGCAGTACTTC
j_call: TRBJ1-1; d_call: .; clone_size: .; v_call: TRBV6-5; cdr3_aa: CASLDVGGNTEAFF; cdr3_nt: TGTGCCAGCTTGGACGTGGGGGGGAACACTGAAGCTTTCTTT
j_call: TRBJ2-5; d_call: TRBD2; clone_size: .; v_call: TRBV5-4; cdr3_aa: CASRARTSGQETQYF; cdr3_nt: TGTGCCAGCCGCGCCAGGACTAGCGGACAAGAGACCCAGTACTTC
j_call: TRBJ2-1; d_call: .; clone_size: few; v_call: TRBV2; cdr3_aa: CASSADWAAYNEQFF; cdr3_nt: TGTGCCAGCAGTGCGGACTGGGCGGCCTACAATGAGCAGTTCTTC
j_call: TRBJ1-4; d_call: .; clone_size: once; v_call: TRBV27; cdr3_aa: CASRRGGATNEKLFF; cdr3_nt: TGTGCCAGCAGGCGCGGGGGTGCAACTAATGAAAAACTGTTTTTT
j_call: TRBJ1-5; d_call: .; clone_size: .; v_call: TRBV18; cdr3_aa: CASSSGGLNQPQHF; cdr3_nt: TGTGCCAGCTCATCGGGGGGCTTAAATCAGCCCCAGCATTTT
j_call: TRBJ2-5; d_call: .; clone_size: .; v_call: TRBV5-4; cdr3_aa: CASSRGRGEETQYF; cdr3_nt: TGTGCCAGCAGCCGGGGCAGGGGGGAAGAGACCCAGTACTTC
j_call: TRBJ2-4; d_call: .; clone_size: .; v_call: TRBV9; cdr3_aa: CASSVWTVKNIQYF; cdr3_nt: TGTGCCAGCAGCGTATGGACAGTCAAAAACATTCAGTACTTC
j_call: TRBJ2-1; d_call: TRBD1; clone_size: once; v_call: TRBV7-8; cdr3_aa: CASSLEGTATNEQFF; cdr3_nt: TGTGCCAGCAGCTTAGAGGGGACAGCTACCAATGAGCAGTTCTTC
j_call: TRBJ1-2; d_call: TRBD1; clone_size: once; v_call: TRBV19; cdr3_aa: CASSIGPSTGVYGYTF; cdr3_nt: TGTGCCAGTAGTATAGGGCCCTCGACAGGGGTCTATGGCTACACCTTC
j_call: TRBJ2-5; d_call: .; clone_size: .; v_call: TRBV7-6; cdr3_aa: CASSPTVGTQYF; cdr3_nt: TGTGCCAGCAGCCCGACAGTAGGGACCCAGTACTTC